This TCR beta chain appears in the sequencing data of a study of T cell responses to AZD1222 COVID-19 vaccine. Regarding the study as a whole: Clonal diversity was possibly underestimated; the donors were predominantly white British and more often female. Reports say nearly half of spike-specific TCRs go after unmutated variant regions.

The length of the CDR3 is 14 residues. Germline V gene sequence: CDR1 SGDLS, CDR2 YYNGEE. The V segment lost 7 bases and the J segment 3 bases; nucleotides outside the gene matches: 6. Researchers grouped second doses given at about 4 or about 12 weeks into one pool. Of note for this clone: What it binds is not known.

Repertoires were generated with immunoSEQ multiplex PCR, while TCRdb's copy carries only in-frame clones and drops some. The data hold under 110,000 clones, with less than 95% observed a single time. The source material was peripheral blood, sampled 28 days after the second AZD1222 dose. This chain connects TRBV9 to TRBJ2-3; TRBD1 matches at 9 bases. This receptor was taken from an adult who received the AZD1222 COVID-19 vaccine. This CDR3 reads CASGRDRVTDTQYF. CDR3 coding DNA: TGTGCCAGCGGCCGGGACAGGGTTACAGATACGCAGTATTTT. The variable domain in full, completed from reference TRBV9 and TRBJ2-3, reads DSGVTQTPKHLITATGQRVTLRCSPRSGDLSVYWYQQSLDQGLQFLIQYYNGEERAKGNILERFSAQQFPDLHSELNLSSLELGDSALYFCASGRDRVTDTQYFGPGTRLTVL.